This entry lists 31 T cell receptor beta chains sequenced from one sample in a study of T cell repertoires in cytomegalovirus infection. MiXCR, applied by TCRdb to the reads, yields one record per CDR3 protein. The sample yields about 890,000 distinct CDR3 sequences, around 31% seen once. No antigen has been identified for these receptors. Sequences were derived from cultured CD8+ T cells from PBMCs, sampled from culture after CMV antigen stimulation. The receptors come from a human donor in good health (CMV status not recorded). Some clones in this sample may be carry-over from other donors' samples.

This clonotype was seen only a few times. The chain carries TRBV7-6 and TRBJ1-1; D not certain. There are 15 residues in the CDR3. Germline V gives CDR1 SGHVS, CDR2 FNYEAQ. The ends were cut back, 6 bases at V and 2 bases at J, with 16 bases in the middle. The CDR3 nucleotides are TGTGCCAGCAGGTTTGCGGCAGATACTAACACTGAAGCTTTCTTT. Translating gives CASRFAADTNTEAFF.

This clonotype was observed at least ten times. The genes are TRBV12-3 or TRBV12-4 and TRBJ1-5; weak D call: TRBD1 (5 bases). CDR3 length: 21 amino acids. With 1 base removed from V and 0 bases from J, the gap between germline ends came to 25 bases. CDR3 protein: CASSLEPPGPDTHYSNQPQHF. DNA of the CDR3: TGTGCCAGCAGTTTAGAGCCTCCGGGCCCGGACACACATTATAGCAATCAGCCCCAGCATTTT.

On this clonotype itself: A much larger clone lies a single base off, so this may be a read error. The J gene is TRBJ1-2, the V gene TRBV4-1, with a possible D match to TRBD1 (5 bases). This CDR3 comprises 14 residues. Deletions cut 1 base from V and 3 bases from J, with 9 bases between. Germline CDR1 reads MGHRA; CDR2 reads YSYEKL. The CDR3 DNA follows: TGCGCCAGCAGCCAAGGGGGCAGCGACTATGGCTACACCTTC. Protein product: CASSQGGSDYGYTF.

This clonotype showed up just a few times. The chain carries TRBV7-9 and TRBJ2-1, with TRBD2 identical over 7 bases. With 5 bases clipped from V and 7 bases from J, the junction kept 17 bases outside the gene matches. The CDR3 length is 17 residues. CDR1 and CDR2 from the germline V gene are SEHNR and FQNEAQ (reference sequence). DNA for the CDR3: TGTGCCAGCAGCGACCCCCCCATGGCCGGGGGGTATAATGAGCAGTTCTTC. As protein: CASSDPPMAGGYNEQFF. The variable domain in full, completed from reference TRBV7-9 and TRBJ2-1, reads DTGVSQNPRHKITKRGQNVTFRCDPISEHNRLYWYRQTLGQGPEFLTYFQNEAQLEKSRLLSDRFSAERPKGSFSTLEIQRTEQGDSAMYLCASSDPPMAGGYNEQFFGPGTRLTVL.

This clonotype is judged medium-sized. V gene TRBV4-1 combines with J gene TRBJ2-7; weak D call: TRBD1 (5 bases). Trimming cost V 1 base and J 3 bases, with 7 bases left between them. This CDR3 has 13 amino acids. Germline V gene sequence: CDR1 MGHRA, CDR2 YSYEKL. In nucleotides, the CDR3 is TGCGCCAGCAGCCAAGTGGACAACTACGAGCAGTACTTC. It yields the protein CASSQVDNYEQYF.

In this sample, this clonotype turned up a few times. The chain combines TRBV2 with TRBJ1-2; 9 positions match TRBD1. The length of the CDR3 is 16 residues. CDR1 is SNHLY and CDR2 is FYNNEI in the germline V gene. V was pared by 2 bases and J by 3 bases, with 7 bases of the junction left unmatched. The CDR3 spells CASSEYGTGSDYGYTF. The CDR3 nucleotides are TGTGCCAGCAGTGAATACGGGACAGGGAGCGACTATGGCTACACCTTC.

The chain joins TRBV7-6 to TRBJ2-5; no definite D call. Deletions cut 1 base from V and 4 bases from J, with 10 bases between. Germline V lookup: CDR1 SGHVS, CDR2 FNYEAQ. The length of the CDR3 is 14 residues. The CDR3 bases are TGTGCCAGCAGCTTAGAACCGCTACCAGAGACCCAGTACTTC. Residues: CASSLEPLPETQYF.

This clonotype has only a few counts. The chain uses TRBV7-9 and TRBJ2-5; no clear D gene. This CDR3 spans 13 amino acids. Looked up from germline, CDR1 is SEHNR and CDR2 is FQNEAQ (reference sequence). V dropped 3 bases and J dropped 5 bases, with 10 bases sitting between them. In DNA, the CDR3 is TGTGCCAGCAGCTTGTTCAACTTGGAGACCCAGTACTTC. Translated: CASSLFNLETQYF.

This rearrangement joins TRBV7-9 to TRBJ1-4; TRBD1 aligns across 11 bases. The J segment lost 0 bases and the V segment lost 4 bases, leaving 10 bases of the junction unmatched. The CDR3 covers 19 residues. Per the germline V gene, CDR1 is SEHNR and CDR2 is FQNEAQ (reference sequence). The CDR3: CASSSQPGQGDSTNEKLFF. The CDR3 coding sequence is TGTGCCAGCAGCTCGCAGCCGGGACAGGGGGATTCAACTAATGAAAAACTGTTTTTT. Variable domain in full (rest from reference TRBV7-9 and TRBJ1-4): DTGVSQNPRHKITKRGQNVTFRCDPISEHNRLYWYRQTLGQGPEFLTYFQNEAQLEKSRLLSDRFSAERPKGSFSTLEIQRTEQGDSAMYLCASSSQPGQGDSTNEKLFFGSGTQLSVL.

This clonotype was detected many times. The gene calls are TRBV7-6 and TRBJ1-1; D uncertain. Germline V gene data show CDR1 as SGHVS and CDR2 as FNYEAQ. Trimming pared 2 bases from V and 5 bases from J, leaving 24 bases between. This CDR3 has 18 residues. The chain's CDR3 is CASSLSLSGLTSGTEAFF. In DNA, the CDR3 is TGTGCCAGCAGCTTATCTCTGAGCGGCCTTACCAGCGGGACTGAAGCTTTCTTT.

This chain uses TRBV6-5 with TRBJ1-2; a weak D match, TRBD1 (5 bases). The V gene lost 6 bases and the J gene lost 4 bases, with 15 bases spanning the gap. The germline V gene has CDR1 MNHEY and CDR2 SVGAGI. This CDR3 region has 14 residues. CDR3 nucleotides: TGTGCCAGCAGGACCCCGGGACTACCCTATGGCTACACCTTC. This gives the protein CASRTPGLPYGYTF.

As to this clonotype: This could be a read error, since a much larger clone is one nucleotide away. Here the CDR3 reads CVSSFRLRNEQFF. CDR3 coding DNA: TGTGTCAGCAGCTTCAGACTGAGAAATGAGCAGTTCTTC. The rearrangement uses TRBV7-8 and TRBJ2-1; D ambiguous. CDR3 size: 13 residues. Germline CDR1 SGHVS, CDR2 FQNEAQ.

The genes are TRBV19 and TRBJ2-2; a weak D match, TRBD1 (6 bases). The CDR3 runs to 17 residues. Trimming took off 1 base at V and 7 bases at J, with 19 bases between the two ends. From germline, CDR1 is LNHDA and CDR2 SQIVND (reference sequence). CDR3 sequence reads: CASSIGGLGAHLGELFF. Here the CDR3 DNA reads TGTGCCAGTAGTATAGGAGGGCTGGGGGCCCACCTCGGGGAGCTGTTTTTT.

This clonotype occurred a few times. The rearrangement links TRBV7-8 to TRBJ1-5; 11 bases line up with TRBD1. The V segment lost 5 bases and the J segment 7 bases; nucleotides outside the gene matches: 7. CDR3 size: 15 residues. Per germline, CDR1 SGHVS and CDR2 FQNEAQ. The CDR3 loop is CASSQGQGEGQPQHF. The CDR3 DNA is TGTGCCAGCAGCCAGGGACAGGGGGAGGGACAGCCCCAGCATTTT.

The genes are TRBV27 and TRBJ1-2; D ambiguous. Deletions cut 7 bases from V and 4 bases from J, with 7 bases between. The CDR3 runs to 11 residues. Looked up from germline, CDR1 is MNHEY and CDR2 is SMNVEV (reference sequence). CDR3 region: CASMGSYGYTF. The CDR3, as DNA: TGTGCCAGCATGGGGAGCTATGGCTACACCTTC.

The chain combines TRBV7-9 with TRBJ1-4; D is unclear. In germline, CDR1 is SEHNR, CDR2 FQNEAQ (reference sequence). The CDR3 spans 16 residues. V lost 5 bases and J 6 bases, leaving 19 bases between the germline ends. The CDR3 DNA sequence: TGTGCCAGCAGCCCGAAGGACTTTGAAGGTTATGAAAAACTGTTTTTT. It specifies CASSPKDFEGYEKLFF.

This sequence joins TRBV7-9 and TRBJ2-4; D perhaps matches TRBD1 (5 bases). The CDR3 loop spans 16 amino acids. Between the trimmed V and J ends, which lost 4 bases and 0 bases, there was a span of 13 bases. CDR1 and CDR2 (germline): SEHNR, FQNEAQ (reference sequence). In nucleotides, the CDR3 is TGTGCCAGCAGCTCAAGTTACAGGAGAGCCAAAAACATTCAGTACTTC. Translation gives CASSSSYRRAKNIQYF. Combining the CDR3 with reference TRBV7-9 and TRBJ2-4 gives the whole variable domain DTGVSQNPRHKITKRGQNVTFRCDPISEHNRLYWYRQTLGQGPEFLTYFQNEAQLEKSRLLSDRFSAERPKGSFSTLEIQRTEQGDSAMYLCASSSSYRRAKNIQYFGAGTRLSVL.

The chain recombines TRBV7-3 with TRBJ2-3, with 8 bases that match TRBD2. V was clipped by 4 bases and J by 8 bases; unmatched bases: 11. CDR3 length: 15 residues. CDR1 is SGHTA and CDR2 is FQGTGA in the germline V gene. The CDR3 sequence is CASSSSAGAGVTQYF. The CDR3 DNA follows: TGTGCCAGCAGCTCCTCAGCGGGGGCCGGCGTTACGCAGTATTTT.

This chain connects TRBV6-2 or TRBV6-3 to TRBJ1-2, with D possibly TRBD1 on 5 matching bases. Germline CDR1 reads MNHEY; CDR2 reads SVGEGT. Between the trimmed V and J ends, which lost 4 bases and 2 bases, there was a span of 11 bases. This CDR3 comprises 14 residues. CDR3 coding DNA: TGTGCCAGCAGTTGGATCGGGACGAACTATGGCTACACCTTC. It is translated as CASSWIGTNYGYTF.

This clonotype was seen a handful of times. The rearrangement uses TRBV7-9 and TRBJ1-2; D might be TRBD1 (6 bases). With 1 base removed from V and 5 bases from J, the gap between germline ends came to 14 bases. CDR1 and CDR2 from the germline V gene are SEHNR and FQNEAQ (reference sequence). The CDR3 loop spans 15 amino acids. The CDR3 is CASSLVVGGAYGYTF. CDR3 in DNA: TGTGCCAGCAGCTTAGTCGTCGGGGGCGCATATGGCTACACCTTC.

The rearrangement joins TRBV15 to TRBJ1-2; D call uncertain. Deletions cut 1 base from V and 0 bases from J, with 12 bases between. Per germline, CDR1 LNHNV and CDR2 YYDKDF (reference sequence). This CDR3 comprises 16 residues. In DNA form, the CDR3 reads TGTGCCACCAGCAGAGGTTCGGACGGACCTAACTATGGCTACACCTTC. Its protein product is CATSRGSDGPNYGYTF.

The genes are TRBV29-1 and TRBJ1-2; 8 bases fit TRBD1. The V gene end was trimmed by 8 bases and the J gene end by 4 bases; junction bases not matched to a gene: 15. The CDR3 is 15 residues long. The V gene's germline CDR1 is SQVTM and CDR2 ANQGSEA. The CDR3 spells CSHPDPRGRAYGYTF. Here the CDR3 DNA reads TGCAGCCACCCAGACCCCAGGGGGCGAGCCTATGGCTACACCTTC. The full variable domain, rest sourced from reference TRBV29-1 and TRBJ1-2, is SAVISQKPSRDICQRGTSLTIQCQVDSQVTMMFWYRQQPGQSLTLIATANQGSEATYESGFVIDKFPISRPNLTFSTLTVSNMSPEDSSIYLCSHPDPRGRAYGYTFGSGTRLTVV.

The chain employs TRBV28 and TRBJ2-1; TRBD2 matches at 7 bases. The CDR3 sequence is 18 residues long. Germline V lookup: CDR1 MDHEN, CDR2 SYDVKM. V lost 3 bases and J lost 0; bases outside the gene matches: 11. CDR3 loop: CASSFSLTTSSSYNEQFF. CDR3 nucleotide sequence: TGTGCCAGCAGTTTCTCACTTACGACTAGCAGCTCCTACAATGAGCAGTTCTTC.

The V call is TRBV4-1, the J call TRBJ2-5, with TRBD2 matching 8 bases. Germline V CDR1 and CDR2: MGHRA, YSYEKL. The CDR3 consists of 15 residues. J lost 2 bases, V lost 4 bases, and 6 bases had no gene match. The CDR3, as DNA: TGCGCCAGCAGCCGATCGGGGGGGGGTCAAGAGACCCAGTACTTC. This gives the protein CASSRSGGGQETQYF.

This clonotype turned up a few times. This chain uses TRBV4-1 with TRBJ2-1; D is unresolved. V was cut by 4 bases and J by 4 bases, with 17 bases left in between. Germline assignment: CDR1 MGHRA and CDR2 YSYEKL. The CDR3 runs 16 residues. The CDR3 reads CASSPLWVERYNEQFF. In DNA, the CDR3 is TGCGCCAGCAGCCCACTCTGGGTAGAAAGATACAATGAGCAGTTCTTC.

This chain joins TRBV14 and TRBJ2-7; D unresolved. The V end was cut by 3 bases, the J end by 3 bases, with 12 bases between. The germline CDR1 and CDR2 sequences are SGHDN and FVKESK. The CDR3 length is 14 residues. In nucleotides, the CDR3 is TGTGCCAGCAGCCATGGGCAGCCGCTCTACGAGCAGTACGTC. Its translation: CASSHGQPLYEQYV.

This clonotype has only a few counts. The chain is built from TRBV7-2 and TRBJ2-2, with a possible D match to TRBD1 (6 bases). The CDR3 spans 12 residues. Germline lookup yields CDR1 SGHTA and CDR2 FQGNSA. Trimming took off 5 bases at V and 7 bases at J, with 8 bases between the two ends. The DNA of the CDR3 is TGTGCCAGCAGCCACAGGGTCGGGGAGCTGTTTTTT. Translated, it gives CASSHRVGELFF.

The rearrangement uses TRBV12-3 or TRBV12-4 and TRBJ2-5, with D possibly TRBD1 on 7 matching bases. V lost 6 bases and J 6 bases, leaving 14 bases between the germline ends. The CDR3 covers 13 residues. This CDR3 is CASSPGGRQTQYF. Here the CDR3 DNA reads TGTGCCAGCAGCCCAGGGGGGAGGCAGACCCAGTACTTC.

The chain uses TRBV29-1 and TRBJ1-2; perhaps TRBD1 as D (5 bases). Deletions cut 0 bases from V and 3 bases from J, with 14 bases between. In germline, CDR1 is SQVTM, CDR2 ANQGSEA. This CDR3 has 15 amino acids. The CDR3 nucleotides are TGCAGCGTTGAAGATCCGGCTGTAGGGGACTATGGCTACACCTTC. Translating it yields CSVEDPAVGDYGYTF.

The V call is TRBV6-5, the J call TRBJ2-1; D uncertain. CDR3 length: 11 amino acids. In germline, CDR1 is MNHEY, CDR2 SVGAGI. V gave up 2 bases and J gave up 8 bases, with 4 bases separating them. CDR3 amino acids: CASSYGHEQFF. CDR3 nucleotides: TGTGCCAGCAGTTACGGCCATGAGCAGTTCTTC.

This clonotype was observed a handful of times. V gene TRBV6-1 combines with J gene TRBJ1-5, with a possible D match to TRBD1 (5 bases). Germline loops: CDR1 MNHNS, CDR2 SASEGT. Trimming took off 5 bases at V and 3 bases at J, with 23 bases between the two ends. This CDR3 is built from 18 residues. The CDR3 loop is CASSTPITPGRVNQPQHF. The CDR3 coding sequence is TGTGCCAGCAGTACTCCCATCACCCCCGGCAGGGTCAATCAGCCCCAGCATTTT.